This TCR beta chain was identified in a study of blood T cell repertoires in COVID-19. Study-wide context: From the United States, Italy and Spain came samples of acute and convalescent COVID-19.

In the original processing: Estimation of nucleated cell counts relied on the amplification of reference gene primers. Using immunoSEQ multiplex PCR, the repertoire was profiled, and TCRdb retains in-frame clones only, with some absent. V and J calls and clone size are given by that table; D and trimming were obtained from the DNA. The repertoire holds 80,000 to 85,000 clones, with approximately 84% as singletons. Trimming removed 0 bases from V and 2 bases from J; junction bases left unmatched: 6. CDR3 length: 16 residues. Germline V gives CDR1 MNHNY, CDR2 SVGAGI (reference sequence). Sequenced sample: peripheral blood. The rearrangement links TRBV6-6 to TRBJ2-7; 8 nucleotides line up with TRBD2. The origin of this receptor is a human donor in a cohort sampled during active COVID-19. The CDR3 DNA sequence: TGTGCCAGCAGTTACTCTGGTCGGGGGGGCACCTACGAGCAGTACTTC. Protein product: CASSYSGRGGTYEQYF.